This T cell receptor beta chain appears in the sequencing data of a study of molecular identifiers for immune sequencing clone quantification. On the study more broadly: Replicates split RNA from approximately 22,000 or 94,000 naive CD8 cells five ways, and the researchers sequenced four portions.

This clonotype came up many times. Listed TCR primers, together with previously described methods, were used for the bulk TCR libraries. TCRdb ran MiXCR on the PCR reads and lists one entry per CDR3 protein. The sample lists some 320,000 distinct CDR3 sequences; about a fifth were seen once. The CDR3 sequence is 13 residues long. Between the trimmed V and J ends, which lost 1 base and 4 bases, there was a span of 6 bases. Germline-derived CDR1 and CDR2 are PRHDT and FYEKMQ (reference sequence). Sorted naive CD8 T cells were those defined as CD8+CD4-CCR7+CD45RA+. The V gene is TRBV13, the J gene TRBJ2-3; D is unclear. This TCR came from a human donor in good health. Some libraries in this study had Jurkat cell RNA spiked in. Source material: naive CD8+ T cells from blood, with Jurkat cell RNA spiked in. Noted subset: FACS-sorted CD8+CD4-CCR7+CD45RA+ naive T cells. The CDR3: CASSLVQSDTQYF. The CDR3 coding sequence is TGTGCCAGCAGCTTAGTGCAGTCAGATACGCAGTATTTT.